This entry describes one T cell receptor beta chain. V was pared by 6 bases and J by 7 bases, with 10 bases between. The length of the CDR3 is 11 residues. Germline assignment: CDR1 WSHSY and CDR2 SAAADI. This entry belongs to a study of chemoradiotherapy in HPV16-positive cancers. Over chemoradiotherapy, repertoires were sampled more than once. The repertoire was sequenced with immunoSEQ multiplex PCR; TCRdb's copy has only in-frame clones and lacks some. The sample has approximately 58,000 clones, roughly 90% seen once; the top ten hold under 3.5%. The V call is TRBV10-2, the J call TRBJ2-7; D uncertain. The receptor was derived from a human donor with HPV-associated anogenital cancer. Here the sequenced sample was blood, taken from a patient who underwent chemoradiotherapy. The CDR3 is CASRDPEEQYF. In nucleotides, the CDR3 is TGCGCCAGCAGAGACCCTGAAGAGCAGTACTTC.